Below, one TCR beta chain is given with its context. The sample is drawn from a study of blood T cell repertoires in COVID-19. Sequencing used immunoSEQ multiplex PCR; TCRdb keeps in-frame clones, though not all of them. Here the sample spans fewer than 200,000 clones, roughly 83% being singletons. The recovered donors of Cohort 3 showed two negative PCRs, clearance, or symptom resolution. CDR3 length: 13 amino acids. Trimming at V came to 4 bases and at J to 7 bases, leaving 3 bases not matched to a gene. Germline V gene lookup returns CDR1 MDHEN and CDR2 SYDVKM. Sequences were obtained from PBMCs or T cells enriched from blood (not recorded which). The origin of this receptor is a woman aged 50 to 60 who had recovered from COVID-19. The chain is built from TRBV28 and TRBJ2-7, with 11 bases aligning to TRBD1. The CDR3 region has the DNA TGTGCCAGCAGTTCGGGACAGGGGGATGAGCAGTACGTC. This translates into CASSSGQGDEQYV.